The subject of this entry is one T cell receptor (beta chain). The data stem from a study of immune characterization of retroperitoneal liposarcoma. With V trimmed by 1 base and J by 7 bases, 7 bases remained unmatched. The CDR3 is 15 amino acids. The germline V gene has CDR1 SGHTA and CDR2 FQGNSA. TCRdb used MiXCR to reprocess the PCR reads, holding one entry per CDR3 protein. The data hold roughly 2,400 distinct CDR3 sequences, with roughly 49% observed a single time. The rearrangement joins TRBV7-2 to TRBJ2-1; 7 bases match TRBD2. Sequencing was performed on tumor tissue. The clonotype was recovered from a female donor with retroperitoneal liposarcoma. The CDR3 nucleotides are TGTGCCAGCAGCTTAGTTGCGGGGGTAGTGAATGAGCAGTTCTTC. Amino acid sequence: CASSLVAGVVNEQFF.